This T cell receptor beta chain was documented in a study of T cells expressing NK-cell markers. Study-wide background: Sorted T-cell subsets CD3+CD56+NKG2C+, CD3+CD56+NKG2C- and CD3+CD56-NKG2C+ were TCR beta-sequenced. Of eight sequenced donors, seven were HCMV-seropositive and one HCMV-seronegative. Study-wide results and limits: These clonotypes also led the CD3+CD56-NKG2C+ fraction in several donors.

As for this clonotype: Antigen specificity is unknown.

The authors generated TCR beta cDNA through 5'RACE template switching with UMIs. One entry per CDR3 protein, without DNA, is what TCRdb gives after re-calling the 5' RACE reads. The sample has about 32,000 distinct CDR3 sequences. The CDR3 covers 14 residues. In germline, CDR1 is DFQATT, CDR2 SNEGSKA (reference sequence). The chain combines TRBV20-1 with TRBJ2-5; the TRBD1 assignment by TCRdb is unverifiable without DNA. Specimen: blood T cells: a sorted CD56 or NKG2C T cell subset, CD4+ or CD8+ T cells, or bulk PBMC T cells (not recorded which). This receptor was obtained from a woman between 18 and 69 years old in good health. This CDR3 reads CSATHRGRQETQYF.